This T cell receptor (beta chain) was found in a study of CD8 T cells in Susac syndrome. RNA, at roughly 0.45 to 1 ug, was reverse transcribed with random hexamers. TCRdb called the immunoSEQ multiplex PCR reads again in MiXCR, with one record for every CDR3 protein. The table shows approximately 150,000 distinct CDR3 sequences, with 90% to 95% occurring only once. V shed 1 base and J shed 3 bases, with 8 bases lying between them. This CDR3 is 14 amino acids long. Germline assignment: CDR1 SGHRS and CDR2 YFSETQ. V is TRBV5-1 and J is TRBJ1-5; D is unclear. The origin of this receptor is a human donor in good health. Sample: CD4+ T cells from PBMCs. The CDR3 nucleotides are TGCGCCAGCAGCTTGTCTTGGCCCAATCAGCCCCAGCATTTT. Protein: CASSLSWPNQPQHF.